This T cell receptor beta chain was identified in a study of response to subunit inactivated influenza vaccine. TCRdb used MiXCR to reprocess the RT-PCR reads, holding one entry per CDR3 protein. This sample has about 620,000 distinct CDR3 sequences, with approximately 10% found just once. Ten or more counts support this clonotype. With 2 bases removed from V and 3 bases from J, the gap between germline ends came to 7 bases. This CDR3 region has 13 residues. Germline V gene sequence: CDR1 MNHEY, CDR2 SVGEGT. The sample was also reused in another study, on T cells expressing NK-cell markers. Turning to that study: For TCR beta, cDNA was produced by 5'RACE template switching with UMIs. Seven HCMV-seropositive donors and one seronegative donor made up the eight sequenced donors. Several experiments employed an anti-gamma-delta TCR antibody to confine sorting to alpha-beta TCR T cells. The dominant NKG2C+ clonotypes represented about 1.0-7.0% of CD8+ T cells in over 5 donors.

The chain employs TRBV6-2 or TRBV6-3 and TRBJ2-5; D uncertain. The sample here was PBMCs from blood, taken on the day of vaccination. The TCR originated in a man in his fifties or sixties who received an inactivated influenza vaccine. CDR3 loop: CASSYGPKETQYF. The CDR3 bases are TGTGCCAGCAGTTACGGACCGAAAGAGACCCAGTACTTC.